The clone carrying this T cell receptor beta chain was seen repeatedly, ten times or more. Trimming cost V 8 bases and J 6 bases, with 25 bases left between them. The germline gives CDR1 SGHAT, CDR2 FQDESV (reference sequence). This CDR3 is 16 amino acids long. Uncontrolled infection, other autoimmune disease, pregnancy or lactation barred patients from enrollment. Diagnostic decisions used clinical symptoms, serum thyroxine and TRAb, thyroid ultrasound and orbital computed tomography. This entry is derived from a study of T cells in Graves' hyperthyroidism and ophthalmopathy. RNA transcripts provided the source from which TCR beta CDR3 regions were amplified. First-round RT-PCR of the TCR CDR3 relied on the HTBI primer set. TCRdb re-analysed the multiplex PCR reads in MiXCR, keeping a single row per CDR3 protein. The sample includes approximately 510,000 distinct CDR3 sequences, 46% seen only once; the top ten take about two fifths.

The receptor comes from an adult woman with Graves' disease, either hyperthyroidism or ophthalmopathy (not recorded which). Sequencing input: peripheral blood or thyroid tissue (not recorded which). The chain recombines TRBV11-1 with TRBJ1-2; possible D gene TRBD1, 5 bases. CDR3 nucleotide sequence: TGTGCCAGCTCCTTACGCCCGGGACGTCCGGGAGATGGCTACACCTTC. It is translated as CASSLRPGRPGDGYTF.